This T cell receptor (beta chain) was sequenced in a study of response to subunit inactivated influenza vaccine. Each CDR3 protein gets one entry after TCRdb re-called the RT-PCR reads with MiXCR. The sample consists of 500,000 to 600,000 distinct CDR3 sequences, about 10% of them appearing once. This clonotype showed up just once. Its antigen is unknown. Study-wide results and caveats: Each seasonal influenza vaccination recruits few new T cells, the authors suggested.

This same sample was also part of a study on T cells expressing NK-cell markers. That work contributes: What made the TCR beta cDNA was 5'RACE template switching with UMIs. It was sorted CD3+CD56+NKG2C+, CD3+CD56+NKG2C- and CD3+CD56-NKG2C+ T cells that supplied the TCR beta repertoires. There were seven HCMV-seropositive donors and one seronegative donor among the eight sequenced. These clonotypes additionally ranked first within the CD3+CD56-NKG2C+ fraction of a few donors.

The source material was PBMCs from blood, sampled on the day of vaccination. This receptor was obtained from a man aged 50 to 60 who received an inactivated influenza vaccine.

Here the CDR3 DNA reads TGCAGTGCTACTGGGACAGGGTCGAATGAAAAACTGTTTTTT. Translation gives CSATGTGSNEKLFF. V is TRBV20-1 and J is TRBJ1-4; 9 nucleotides line up with TRBD1. Germline trimming cut 4 bases from V and 5 bases from J; bases unmatched to any gene: 5. The V gene's germline CDR1 is DFQATT and CDR2 SNEGSKA (reference sequence). The CDR3 is 14 amino acids.